The clone carrying this T cell receptor beta chain showed up just once. Its antigen is undetermined. CDR1 is MRHNA and CDR2 is SNTAGT in the germline V gene. V lost 0 bases to trimming and J lost 4 bases; unmatched junction nucleotides: 8. This CDR3 has 16 residues. This record comes from a study of long-term antiretroviral therapy in people with HIV. Findings and caveats of the study: ART was followed by higher diversity that remained below transplant donor controls.

At the survey level, the v3.0 immunoSEQ assay was run. Assay used: immunoSEQ multiplex PCR; TCRdb lists only in-frame clones, some missing. This table has roughly 42,000 clones, 75% to 90% appearing once. Sequencing was performed on unsorted PBMCs, taken 3.1 years after starting antiretroviral therapy. The chain recombines TRBV6-4 with TRBJ1-1, with 7 bases that match TRBD1. The origin of this receptor is a woman in her fifties or sixties with HIV. The CDR3 protein is CASSDSIGDSLTEAFF. The CDR3 DNA reads TGTGCCAGCAGTGACTCGATAGGGGACAGTCTCACTGAAGCTTTCTTT.